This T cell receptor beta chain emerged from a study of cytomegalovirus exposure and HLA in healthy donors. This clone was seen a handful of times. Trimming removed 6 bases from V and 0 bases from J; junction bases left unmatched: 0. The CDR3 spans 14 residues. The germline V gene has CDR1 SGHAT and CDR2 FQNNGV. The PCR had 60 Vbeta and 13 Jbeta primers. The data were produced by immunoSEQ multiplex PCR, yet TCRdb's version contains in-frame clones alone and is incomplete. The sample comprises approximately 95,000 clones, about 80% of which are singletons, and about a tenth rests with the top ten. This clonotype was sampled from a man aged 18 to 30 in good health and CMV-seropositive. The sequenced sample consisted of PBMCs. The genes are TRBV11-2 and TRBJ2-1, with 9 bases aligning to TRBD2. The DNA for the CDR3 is TGTGCCAGCAGTAGCGGGAGCTCCTACAATGAGCAGTTCTTC. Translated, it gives CASSSGSSYNEQFF.